What follows are 25 T cell receptor beta chains derived from one specimen sequenced in a study of blood T cell repertoires in COVID-19. Only in-frame clones appear in the TCRdb table, and some are missing; sequencing was by immunoSEQ multiplex PCR. The sample consists of 150,000 or so clones, 77% of them appearing once. What was sequenced was peripheral blood. These receptors were obtained from a woman in her 50s with active or convalescent COVID-19.

This clone appeared a single time. The chain combines TRBV5-4 with TRBJ2-4; 10 bases fit TRBD2. There are 16 residues in the CDR3. Germline V lookup: CDR1 SGHNT, CDR2 YYREEE (reference sequence). With V trimmed by 3 bases and J by 4 bases, 7 bases remained unmatched. In nucleotides, the CDR3 is TGTGCCAGCAGCTCCGACTTAGCGGGGGGAAAAAACATTCAGTACTTC. It specifies CASSSDLAGGKNIQYF. The full variable domain, with the rest looked up from reference TRBV5-4 and TRBJ2-4, is ETGVTQSPTHLIKTRGQQVTLRCSSQSGHNTVSWYQQALGQGPQFIFQYYREEENGRGNFPPRFSGLQFPNYSSELNVNALELDDSALYLCASSSDLAGGKNIQYFGAGTRLSVL.

This chain joins TRBV6-5 and TRBJ2-2, with 11 bases matching TRBD1. The CDR3 sequence is 16 residues long. Trimming cost V 4 bases and J 5 bases; bases outside gene matches: 6. Germline V gene data show CDR1 as MNHEY and CDR2 as SVGAGI. CDR3 residues: CASSSRGDRGTGELFF. The CDR3 nucleotides are TGTGCCAGCAGTTCCCGTGGGGACAGGGGGACCGGGGAGCTGTTTTTT.

This sequence joins TRBV16 and TRBJ1-5; D is uncertain. Per the germline V gene, CDR1 is KGHSY and CDR2 is FQNENV. The CDR3 sequence is 15 residues long. V was clipped by 3 bases and J by 6 bases, with 15 bases between them. CDR3 residues: CASSHDNRQFQPQHF. The CDR3 nucleotides are TGTGCCAGCAGCCATGACAATCGGCAGTTTCAGCCCCAGCATTTT.

The CDR3 DNA reads as TGTGCCAGCAGCCACAGGGGAGCGGACTATGGCTACACCTTC. It codes for CASSHRGADYGYTF. V gene TRBV16 combines with J gene TRBJ1-2; D possibly corresponds to TRBD1 (6 bases). V lost 3 bases, J lost 3 bases, and 11 bases lay in between. The germline CDR1 and CDR2 sequences are KGHSY and FQNENV. The CDR3 is 14 residues long. Using reference TRBV16 and TRBJ1-2 for the parts outside the CDR3, the full variable domain is GEEVAQTPKHLVRGEGQKAKLYCAPIKGHSYVFWYQQVLKNEFKFLISFQNENVFDETGMPKERFSAKCLPNSPCSLEIQATKLEDSAVYFCASSHRGADYGYTFGSGTRLTVV.

The chain links TRBV7-9 to TRBJ2-2, with D possibly TRBD1 on 5 matching bases. Germline V gene data show CDR1 as SEHNR and CDR2 as FQNEAQ (reference sequence). CDR3 length equals 14 residues. V gave up 5 bases and J gave up 6 bases, with 13 bases separating them. CDR3 region: CASSPQGWAGELFF. CDR3 coding DNA: TGTGCCAGCAGCCCTCAGGGTTGGGCCGGGGAGCTGTTTTTT.

The rearrangement uses TRBV10-1 and TRBJ2-5; 10 bases agree with TRBD2. Germline-derived CDR1 and CDR2 are WNHNN and SYGVQD (reference sequence). With 8 bases clipped from V and 2 bases from J, the junction kept 2 bases outside the gene matches. CDR3 length equals 13 residues. CDR3 in amino acids: CASRSGGQETQYF. CDR3 DNA: TGCGCCAGCCGTAGCGGGGGGCAAGAGACCCAGTACTTC.

Here the CDR3 reads CASSFQGARGNTEAFF. CDR3 nucleotide sequence: TGTGCCAGCAGTTTCCAGGGGGCGCGGGGGAACACTGAAGCTTTCTTT. The V and J genes are TRBV28 and TRBJ1-1, with 8 bases aligning to TRBD1. This CDR3 comprises 16 residues. Trimming removed 3 bases from V and 1 base from J; junction bases left unmatched: 7. CDR1 is MDHEN, CDR2 SYDVKM, per germline.

The chain employs TRBV7-3 and TRBJ2-3; 10 nucleotides match TRBD2. CDR3 size: 16 residues. Germline V lookup: CDR1 SGHTA, CDR2 FQGTGA. J was trimmed by 3 bases and V by 5 bases; bases with no gene match: 8. CDR3 DNA sequence: TGTGCCAGCAGCCTATCTCCAGCGGGGGGGACAGATACGCAGTATTTT. This sequence encodes CASSLSPAGGTDTQYF.

V gene TRBV28 combines with J gene TRBJ2-2; 12 nucleotides match TRBD2. Trimming took 7 bases from V and 5 from J; bases not matched to a gene: 8. The CDR3 is 16 amino acids. The germline gives CDR1 MDHEN, CDR2 SYDVKM. DNA of the CDR3: TGTGCCAGCACCCAAGGACTAGCGGGACAGACCGGGGAGCTGTTTTTT. This gives the protein CASTQGLAGQTGELFF.

CDR3 protein: CASSPKGQHGYTF. DNA for the CDR3: TGTGCCAGCAGTCCCAAAGGACAGCATGGCTACACCTTC. V gene TRBV27 combines with J gene TRBJ1-2, with D maybe TRBD1 (6 bases). The CDR3 is made up of 13 amino acids. Germline lookup yields CDR1 MNHEY and CDR2 SMNVEV (reference sequence). Trimming removed 5 bases at V and 6 bases at J, with 13 bases between.

This clone was found once. This chain joins TRBV30 and TRBJ2-2, with 8 bases identical to TRBD2. This CDR3 has 15 amino acids. J was trimmed by 2 bases and V by 4 bases; bases with no gene match: 6. Germline-derived CDR1 and CDR2 are GTSNPN and SVGIG (reference sequence). CDR3 in DNA: TGTGCCTGGACCCGAACTAGCGGAAACACCGGGGAGCTGTTTTTT. Protein: CAWTRTSGNTGELFF.

V usage is TRBV4-1 and J usage is TRBJ1-3; no clear D. In germline, CDR1 is MGHRA, CDR2 YSYEKL. Deletions cut 0 bases from V and 4 bases from J, with 13 bases between. The CDR3 totals 16 residues. For the CDR3, the DNA is TGCGCCAGCAGCCAAGATATTGCGGGGTTCGGAAACACCATATATTTT. Protein: CASSQDIAGFGNTIYF.

This clone came up a few times. The DNA of the CDR3 is TGTGCCAGCAGCTTAGGAGGACAGGGGGCGCGGTATAATTCACCCCTCCACTTT. This codes for CASSLGGQGARYNSPLHF. The chain links TRBV7-8 to TRBJ1-6; 11 bases are shared with TRBD1. J was trimmed by 4 bases and V by 1 base; bases with no gene match: 6. This CDR3 contains 18 residues. Germline-derived CDR1 and CDR2 are SGHVS and FQNEAQ.

The chain employs TRBV29-1 and TRBJ1-1; a possible D gene is TRBD1 (5 bases). CDR3 length equals 13 residues. Germline CDR1 SQVTM, CDR2 ANQGSEA. V lost 6 bases to trimming and J lost 1 base, with 12 bases between them. The CDR3 nucleotides read TGCAGCGTCCTCGGGGGTTGGAACACTGAAGCTTTCTTT. It specifies CSVLGGWNTEAFF.

This chain joins TRBV9 and TRBJ1-6, with TRBD1 identical over 7 bases. Germline V gene lookup returns CDR1 SGDLS and CDR2 YYNGEE. The ends lost 4 bases at V and 1 base at J; junction bases unmatched: 8. This CDR3 contains 17 residues. CDR3 sequence: CASSSPTGSSYNSPLHF. The CDR3 DNA reads TGTGCCAGCAGCTCCCCGACAGGGAGTTCCTATAATTCACCCCTCCACTTT.

The rearrangement joins TRBV4-3 to TRBJ1-1; D perhaps matches TRBD1 (5 bases). Trimming cost V 0 bases and J 3 bases, with 5 bases left between them. CDR3 length: 13 amino acids. Germline CDR1 and CDR2: LGHNA and YSLEER. The CDR3 DNA is TGCGCCAGCAGCCAAGAAGGGGACACTGAAGCTTTCTTT. This codes for CASSQEGDTEAFF.

The chain joins TRBV11-2 to TRBJ1-6; D remains unclear. In germline, CDR1 is SGHAT, CDR2 FQNNGV. V was cut by 5 bases and J by 8 bases, with 13 bases left in between. This CDR3 comprises 14 residues. The CDR3 coding sequence is TGTGCCAGCAGCGCCGAGAGAGAATATTCACCCCTCCACTTT. Translating gives CASSAEREYSPLHF.

The V call is TRBV6-6, the J call TRBJ2-5, with D possibly being TRBD2 (6 bases). Germline CDR1 is MNHNY and CDR2 is SVGAGI (reference sequence). The CDR3 has 15 residues. V lost 6 bases to trimming and J lost 4 bases, with 18 bases between them. Here the CDR3 DNA reads TGTGCCAGCAGCCCCAGCGGGTCAATGGGAGAGACCCAGTACTTC. This gives the protein CASSPSGSMGETQYF.

This chain joins TRBV6-2 or TRBV6-3 and TRBJ2-7; tentative D call: TRBD2 (5 bases). V was clipped by 3 bases and J by 0 bases, with 12 bases between them. Germline V CDR1 and CDR2: MNHEY, SVGEGT. The CDR3 runs to 15 residues. In nucleotides, the CDR3 is TGTGCCAGCAGTTATCGGGGAGAACACTCCTACGAGCAGTACTTC. Encoded protein: CASSYRGEHSYEQYF.

This chain connects TRBV7-2 to TRBJ2-7; 9 positions agree with TRBD2. The ends lost 6 bases at V and 5 bases at J; junction bases unmatched: 8. Germline V CDR1 and CDR2: SGHTA, FQGNSA. This CDR3 comprises 14 residues. The CDR3 loop is CASRQFLAGHEQYF. DNA of the CDR3: TGTGCCAGCAGACAGTTCCTAGCGGGACACGAGCAGTACTTC.

The genes are TRBV6-2 or TRBV6-3 and TRBJ1-5; D is undetermined. Germline V CDR1 and CDR2: MNHEY, SVGEGT. V lost 3 bases and J lost 0, with 18 bases in between. There are 18 residues in the CDR3. DNA for the CDR3: TGTGCCAGCAGTTATAACGTCGGAGCGCGGTATAGCAATCAGCCCCAGCATTTT. It is translated as CASSYNVGARYSNQPQHF.

CDR3 DNA sequence: TGTGCCAGCAGCTTCAGGGGACAGTTCTATAATGAGCAGTTCTTC. Encoded protein: CASSFRGQFYNEQFF. The rearrangement joins TRBV5-8 to TRBJ2-1; 7 nucleotides agree with TRBD1. The CDR3 has 15 residues. CDR1 is SGHTS, CDR2 YDEGEE, per germline. Losses at the gene ends were 2 bases for V and 7 bases for J; bases not matched to a gene: 9.

Concerning this clone: Other DNA sequences in this specimen translate into the identical CDR3. The chain uses TRBV7-2 and TRBJ2-3; D gene uncertain. The germline V and J ends were trimmed by 5 bases and 5 bases, with 8 bases remaining between them. The CDR3 has 12 amino acids. Germline loops: CDR1 SGHTA, CDR2 FQGNSA. The DNA for the CDR3 is TGTGCCAGCAGCCTATCTAGAGATACGCAGTATTTT. Its translation is CASSLSRDTQYF.

This rearrangement joins TRBV10-3 to TRBJ2-5; D might be TRBD2 (5 bases). In germline, CDR1 is ENHRY, CDR2 SYGVKD. Trimming removed 10 bases from V and 0 bases from J, with 18 bases in between. The CDR3 runs to 15 residues. CDR3 residues: CATKGSSAYQETQYF. DNA of the CDR3: TGTGCCACCAAGGGCAGTAGCGCCTACCAAGAGACCCAGTACTTC.

The chain joins TRBV19 to TRBJ1-5; D ambiguous. Germline CDR1 LNHDA, CDR2 SQIVND (reference sequence). Trimming left V 1 base short and J 2 bases short, with 6 bases between. This CDR3 is built from 14 residues. The CDR3 loop reads CASSIVRGNQPQHF. CDR3 sequence (DNA): TGTGCCAGTAGTATAGTACGAGGCAATCAGCCCCAGCATTTT. Full variable domain (remainder filled in from reference TRBV19 and TRBJ1-5): DGGITQSPKYLFRKEGQNVTLSCEQNLNHDAMYWYRQDPGQGLRLIYYSQIVNDFQKGDIAEGYSVSREKKESFPLTVTSAQKNPTAFYLCASSIVRGNQPQHFGDGTRLSIL.